This T cell receptor beta chain was documented in a study of blood T cell repertoires in COVID-19. At the level of the study: The United States, Italy and Spain supplied acute and convalescent COVID-19 samples. Nucleic acid was either cDNA or gDNA, and it came from T cells, B-cell-depleted T cells, or PBMCs.

CDR1 is MDHEN, CDR2 SYDVKM, per germline. The CDR3 extends over 13 amino acids. Trimming cost V 6 bases and J 7 bases, with 10 bases left between them. Per the authors' pipeline: Amplification from reference gene primers served as the basis for estimated nucleated cell counts. TCRdb's table, derived via immunoSEQ multiplex PCR, lists solely in-frame clones and lacks some. Clone size and V and J calls were adopted from that table, with D and trimming inferred from the DNA. The profile shows 90,000 to 130,000 clones, 75% to 90% of them singletons. This sequence was found in a man aged 70 or older with acute or convalescent COVID-19. The chain combines TRBV28 with TRBJ1-6, with D possibly TRBD1 on 6 matching bases. Sample: peripheral blood. CDR3 loop: CASRQGNNSPLHF. The CDR3 nucleotides are TGTGCCAGCAGACAGGGTAACAATTCACCCCTCCACTTT.